This TCR beta chain comes out of a study of blood T cell repertoires in COVID-19. Assay used: immunoSEQ multiplex PCR; TCRdb lists only in-frame clones, some missing. This sample yields 350,000 to 450,000 clones, of which roughly 85% are seen a single time; roughly 3.6% belongs to the top ten. With V trimmed by 1 base and J by 1 base, 4 bases remained unmatched. Germline V gene sequence: CDR1 SGDLS, CDR2 YYNGEE. The CDR3 consists of 15 residues. The sequencing sample was made of peripheral blood. The genes are TRBV9 and TRBJ2-7, with 8 positions matching TRBD2. The receptor was isolated from a woman aged 18-30 years with acute or convalescent COVID-19. This CDR3 reads CASSVMAGGSYEQYF. DNA of the CDR3: TGTGCCAGCAGCGTAATGGCGGGAGGTTCCTACGAGCAGTACTTC.